One sample yielded the 18 T cell receptor beta chains listed below, sequenced in a study of CD8 T cell repertoires and HIV-1 epitope variants. These receptors lack a known antigen. Method: immunoSEQ multiplex PCR; TCRdb's copy keeps in-frame clones and lacks some. The profile shows over 2,000 clones, around two thirds of them singletons. The sample consisted of cultured CD8+ T cells derived from PBMCs. The receptors derive from a male donor with HIV.

This chain joins TRBV28 and TRBJ2-2; D is undetermined. Trimming stripped 6 bases from V and 2 bases from J, with 10 bases between. The CDR3 totals 14 residues. Germline CDR1 MDHEN, CDR2 SYDVKM. This CDR3 reads CASSPEFNTGELFF. The CDR3 bases are TGTGCCAGCAGCCCAGAGTTTAACACCGGGGAGCTGTTTTTT.

The chain couples TRBV7-2 to TRBJ2-2, with 7 bases lining up with TRBD2. V trimming: 1 base; J trimming: 7 bases; junction bases outside the gene matches: 12. The CDR3 spans 17 residues. CDR1 and CDR2 from the germline V gene are SGHTA and FQGNSA. Here the CDR3 DNA reads TGTGCCAGCAGCTTAGACTGGCGGGAGAGGCGGGGCGGGGAGCTGTTTTTT. Protein sequence: CASSLDWRERRGGELFF.

The rearrangement uses TRBV7-2 and TRBJ2-7; 10 bases are a match to TRBD2. The V gene's germline CDR1 is SGHTA and CDR2 FQGNSA. The CDR3 is 16 residues long. The V segment lost 1 base and the J segment 5 bases; nucleotides outside the gene matches: 8. The CDR3 is CASSLESLAGADEQYF. CDR3 in DNA: TGTGCCAGCAGCTTAGAAAGTCTAGCGGGAGCCGACGAGCAGTACTTC.

This chain links TRBV7-9 with TRBJ2-7, with 11 bases lining up with TRBD1. The ends lost 0 bases at V and 3 bases at J; junction bases unmatched: 4. Per germline, CDR1 SEHNR and CDR2 FQNEAQ (reference sequence). This CDR3 is built from 16 residues. The chain's CDR3 is CASSLAGQGVDYEQYF. CDR3 DNA: TGTGCCAGCAGCTTAGCGGGACAGGGGGTGGACTACGAGCAGTACTTC.

The chain couples TRBV19 to TRBJ2-5; 8 nucleotides agree with TRBD2. There are 16 residues in the CDR3. Germline V CDR1 and CDR2: LNHDA, SQIVND (reference sequence). V was clipped by 1 base and J by 4 bases; unmatched bases: 8. CDR3 DNA sequence: TGTGCCAGTAGTATAGTAGTAGGACTAGCTAGAGAGACCCAGTACTTC. Amino acids: CASSIVVGLARETQYF. Filled out from reference TRBV19 and TRBJ2-5, the complete variable domain reads DGGITQSPKYLFRKEGQNVTLSCEQNLNHDAMYWYRQDPGQGLRLIYYSQIVNDFQKGDIAEGYSVSREKKESFPLTVTSAQKNPTAFYLCASSIVVGLARETQYFGPGTRLLVL.

This chain uses TRBV28 with TRBJ2-5, with D possibly being TRBD1 (6 bases). CDR1 and CDR2 (germline): MDHEN, SYDVKM. The ends were cut back, 6 bases at V and 2 bases at J, with 13 bases in the middle. CDR3 size: 14 residues. The CDR3 DNA reads TGTGCCAGCAGCCCAGGACAGCTTCAAGAGACCCAGTACTTC. It translates to CASSPGQLQETQYF.

This rearrangement joins TRBV28 to TRBJ2-7; TRBD1 might be the D (5 bases). This CDR3 is built from 12 residues. The V and J ends lost 4 bases and 3 bases respectively, with 7 bases between them. Germline V gene lookup returns CDR1 MDHEN and CDR2 SYDVKM. The CDR3 nucleotides read TGTGCCAGCAGTTATGACAGCTACGAGCAGTACTTC. Protein sequence: CASSYDSYEQYF.

This clone is a singleton in its sample. A read error may account for a junction end that differs from germline. Different DNA sequences within this sample yield the same CDR3. The chain is built from TRBV2 and TRBJ2-4; D is possibly TRBD1 or TRBD2 (5 bases each). This CDR3 has 15 residues. In germline, CDR1 is SNHLY, CDR2 FYNNEI. CDR3 DNA sequence: TGCGCCAGCAGTGCTATGGGGACAGCCAAAAACATTCAGTACTTC. This codes for CASSAMGTAKNIQYF. The full variable domain, its missing parts supplied by reference TRBV2 and TRBJ2-4, is EPEVTQTPSHQVTQMGQEVILRCVPISNHLYFYWYRQILGQKVEFLVSFYNNEISEKSEIFDDQFSVERPDGSNFTLKIRSTKLEDSAMYFCASSAMGTAKNIQYFGAGTRLSVL.

The chain couples TRBV30 to TRBJ1-1; TRBD1 might be the D (6 bases). The CDR3 covers 12 residues. Between the trimmed V and J ends, which lost 4 bases and 1 base, there was a span of 7 bases. Germline V gene sequence: CDR1 GTSNPN, CDR2 SVGIG (reference sequence). The CDR3 DNA is TGTGCCTGGACGGGGGCGAACACTGAAGCTTTCTTT. It is translated as CAWTGANTEAFF.

This clone was found a few times. The chain recombines TRBV4-2 with TRBJ1-4; D gene ambiguous. Germline CDR1 reads LGHNA; CDR2 reads YNFKEQ. Trimming shortened V by 0 bases and J by 6 bases, and 14 bases separated the two germline ends. The CDR3 extends over 16 amino acids. CDR3 protein: CASSQDFLGGDEKLFF. In nucleotides, the CDR3 is TGTGCCAGCAGCCAAGATTTCCTTGGTGGGGATGAAAAACTGTTTTTT.

The J gene is TRBJ2-7, the V gene TRBV28; 7 nucleotides match TRBD1. The junction had 3 bases not matched to a gene; V was cut back by 3 bases and J by 1 base. The CDR3 consists of 14 residues. The germline V gene encodes CDR1 MDHEN and CDR2 SYDVKM. The CDR3 here is CASSFVTGSYEQYF. The CDR3 DNA follows: TGTGCCAGCAGTTTTGTGACAGGGTCCTACGAGCAGTACTTC.

The chain recombines TRBV28 with TRBJ2-3; perhaps TRBD1 as D (7 bases). Deletions cut 1 base from V and 5 bases from J, with 19 bases between. The CDR3 extends over 17 amino acids. Germline V gene data show CDR1 as MDHEN and CDR2 as SYDVKM. CDR3 sequence reads: CASSLSSSGTAGDTQYF. The CDR3 bases are TGTGCCAGCAGTTTATCATCCTCCGGGACAGCGGGAGATACGCAGTATTTT.

The chain combines TRBV7-9 with TRBJ2-1; D is unresolved. Germline V gene lookup returns CDR1 SEHNR and CDR2 FQNEAQ (reference sequence). The germline V and J ends were trimmed by 1 base and 7 bases, with 11 bases remaining between them. This CDR3 is built from 14 residues. CDR3 coding DNA: TGTGCCAGCAGCTTAGTTCAAAGCGCGAATGAGCAGTTCTTC. The encoded protein is CASSLVQSANEQFF.

With respect to this clone: This probably arose from a read error, given a far larger clone one base away. This chain uses TRBV15 with TRBJ1-2, with D possibly being TRBD1 (5 bases). Germline-derived CDR1 and CDR2 are LNHNV and YYDKDF (reference sequence). The CDR3 contains 16 residues. The CDR3 region has the DNA TGTGCCACCAGCAGAGATCGGGGGACCCAGGTCTATGACTACACCTTC. Its protein is CATSRDRGTQVYDYTF.

Concerning this clone itself: An end of the junction differs from the germline gene, which may be a read error. CDR3 sequence (DNA): TGTGCCAGCAGCTCGAATTCCTCTCTTCGGGACTTC. This codes for CASSSNSSLRDF. This sequence joins TRBV7-8 and TRBJ2-7; D not certain. This CDR3 is 12 amino acids long. Germline-derived CDR1 and CDR2 are SGHVS and FQNEAQ.

The chain has TRBV28 and TRBJ1-4; TRBD1 might be the D (5 bases). Germline V CDR1 and CDR2: MDHEN, SYDVKM. V was cut by 8 bases and J by 8 bases, with 21 bases left in between. The CDR3 covers 15 residues. The CDR3 region has the DNA TGTGCCAGCGCAATTACTGGCCACCGGGGGGAAAAACTGTTTTTT. This encodes CASAITGHRGEKLFF.

This clone has just one count. The chain joins TRBV13 to TRBJ2-7; a weak D match, TRBD2 (5 bases). This CDR3 is 16 amino acids long. Germline V gene lookup returns CDR1 PRHDT and CDR2 FYEKMQ (reference sequence). Trimming pared 6 bases from V and 2 bases from J, leaving 20 bases between. CDR3: CASSYLLALNPYEQYF. As DNA, the CDR3 is TGTGCCAGCAGTTATCTCCTAGCCTTGAACCCCTACGAGCAGTACTTC.

This clone was detected a few times. The V gene is TRBV14, the J gene TRBJ2-1, with D possibly TRBD2 on 5 matching bases. Germline CDR1 SGHDN, CDR2 FVKESK. V gave up 4 bases and J gave up 2 bases, with 12 bases separating them. The CDR3 is 15 residues long. The DNA of the CDR3 is TGTGCCAGCAGCCCCGGGGTGGTCGCCTACAATGAGCAGTTCTTC. This encodes CASSPGVVAYNEQFF.